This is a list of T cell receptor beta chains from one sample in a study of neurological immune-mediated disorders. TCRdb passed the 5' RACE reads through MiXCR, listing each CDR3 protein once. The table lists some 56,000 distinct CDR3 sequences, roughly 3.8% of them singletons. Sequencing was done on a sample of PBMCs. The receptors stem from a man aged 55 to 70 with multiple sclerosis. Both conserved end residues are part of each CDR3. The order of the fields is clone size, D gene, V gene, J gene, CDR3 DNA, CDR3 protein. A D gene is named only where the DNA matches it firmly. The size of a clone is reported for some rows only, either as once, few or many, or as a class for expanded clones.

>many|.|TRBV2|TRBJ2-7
TGTGCCAGCAGCAGGGAAACAGAGACCTACGAGCAGTACTTC
CASSRETETYEQYF
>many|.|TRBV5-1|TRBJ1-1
TGCGCCAGCAGCTACCAGGGGCGCGACACTGAAGCTTTCTTT
CASSYQGRDTEAFF
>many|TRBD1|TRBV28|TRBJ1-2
TGTGCCAGCAGACAGGGGAACTATGGCTACACCTTC
CASRQGNYGYTF
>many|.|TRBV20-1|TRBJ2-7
TGCAGTGCTGCGGGTGGACAGAAGTGGACCGATTTCTACGAGCAGTACTTC
CSAAGGQKWTDFYEQYF
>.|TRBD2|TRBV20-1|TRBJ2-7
TGCAGTGCAAGCTTACCGGGACTAGCTCTCGAGCAGTACTTC
CSASLPGLALEQYF
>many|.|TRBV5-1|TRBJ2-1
TGCGCCAGCAGCCAGACCCCCGAGGATGAGCAGTTCTTC
CASSQTPEDEQFF
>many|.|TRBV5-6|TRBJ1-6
TGTGCCAGCAGCTTGTTGACCCTCCGGGAATCACCCCTCCACTTT
CASSLLTLRESPLHF
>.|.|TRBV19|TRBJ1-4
TGTGCCAGTAGTAAGAGGGCAGCTAATGAAAAACTGTTTTTT
CASSKRAANEKLFF
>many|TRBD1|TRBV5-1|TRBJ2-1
TGCGCCAGCAGCGGGGGGATGGACAGGGTACTCAACAATGAGCAGTTCTTC
CASSGGMDRVLNNEQFF
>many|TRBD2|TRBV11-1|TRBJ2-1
TGTGCCAGCAGCTTAGGAGCGGCGGGAGCATACTACAATGAGCAGTTCTTC
CASSLGAAGAYYNEQFF
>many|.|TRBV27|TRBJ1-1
TGTGCCAGCAGTTTATCCCGGGGGGGGTTCACTGAAGCTTTCTTT
CASSLSRGGFTEAFF
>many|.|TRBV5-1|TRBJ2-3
TGCGCCAGCAGCTTTAGAGACGTCTCCACAGATACGCAGTATTTT
CASSFRDVSTDTQYF
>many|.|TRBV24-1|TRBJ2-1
TGTGCCACCAGTGATTTACCTGGAAGGATCCGGGACTCCGTGGGGGAGCAGTTCTTC
CATSDLPGRIRDSVGEQFF
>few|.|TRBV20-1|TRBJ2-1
TGCAGTGCTAGAGTTGGACTATCCTACAATGAGCAGTTCTTC
CSARVGLSYNEQFF
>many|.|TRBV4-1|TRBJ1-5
TGCGCCAGCAGCCCGGGGATAAATCAGCCCCAGCATTTT
CASSPGINQPQHF
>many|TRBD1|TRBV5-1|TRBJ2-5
TGCGCCAGCAGCTCCTCCCTCCGGGACAGACAAGAGACCCAGTACTTC
CASSSSLRDRQETQYF
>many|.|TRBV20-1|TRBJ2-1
TGCAGTGCTAGAGCTCCAGGGAGGCAGTTGAATGAGCAGTTCTTC
CSARAPGRQLNEQFF
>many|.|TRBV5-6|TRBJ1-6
TGTGCCAGCAGCTTGGGCCAATTAGATAATTCACCCCTCCACTTT
CASSLGQLDNSPLHF
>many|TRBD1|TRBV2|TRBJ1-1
TGTGCCAGCAGTGAGCTGGGACAGATGAACACTGAAGCTTTCTTT
CASSELGQMNTEAFF
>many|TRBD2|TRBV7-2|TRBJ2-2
TGTGCCAGCAGCTCGCCTTTAGCGGGTGCCTTAGGGGAGCTGTTTTTT
CASSSPLAGALGELFF